The clone carrying this T cell receptor (beta chain) was recorded only once. Its antigen remains unknown. Just one base apart from a much larger clone, this may be a read error. The entry originates in a study of blood T cells in healthy people across ages. Points from the study as a whole: Across the age range, TCR beta diversity per million T cells fell in a roughly linear way. Estimates of diversity drawn from one million T cells were considered underestimates. Unsorted PBMC input precluded a conclusive naive versus antigen-experienced comparison.

The CDR3 is made up of 13 amino acids. Trimming pared 8 bases from V and 3 bases from J, leaving 16 bases between. Germline V gives CDR1 SQVTM, CDR2 ANQGSEA. Peripheral blood, ten milliliters per donor, was collected. The use of a sample-barcoded 5' primer and a J-beta primer mix characterized a second PCR of about 7 to 12 cycles. TCRdb re-analysed the 5' RACE reads in MiXCR, keeping a single row per CDR3 protein. The data contain fewer than 2,000,000 distinct CDR3 sequences, more than 35% of them seen just once; the ten biggest clones take up 23%. The rearrangement uses TRBV29-1 and TRBJ2-5, with D maybe TRBD2 (6 bases). Sequences were obtained from blood. This clonotype was obtained from a human donor in good health. For the CDR3, the DNA is TGCAGCATGCCCCCGGGACTTGAAGAGACCCAGTACTTC. Translated, it gives CSMPPGLEETQYF.